The text below deals with one T cell receptor beta chain. Using RNA transcripts as the source, TCR beta CDR3 regions were amplified. TCR CDR3 regions were first amplified by RT-PCR with HTBI primers. TCRdb independently ran MiXCR on the multiplex PCR reads; one entry per CDR3 protein. The sample contains fewer than 55,000 distinct CDR3 sequences, roughly 56% of which appear only once. This specimen comes from a study of T cells in Graves' hyperthyroidism and ophthalmopathy. If no ophthalmopathy progression occurred within 18 months, Graves' hyperthyroidism was stable. Each diagnosis was grounded in clinical symptoms, serum thyroxine and TRAb, thyroid ultrasound, and orbital computed tomography. Germline CDR1 is ENHRY and CDR2 is SYGVKD. The V end lost 6 bases, the J end lost 1 base, and 3 bases lay between the germline ends. The CDR3 extends over 11 amino acids.

The TCR was taken from a man between 18 and 35 years old with Graves' hyperthyroidism. J is TRBJ1-1 and V is TRBV10-3; D is unclear. The sample comprised peripheral blood or thyroid tissue (not recorded which). The CDR3 DNA sequence: TGTGCCATCAGGGAGAACACTGAAGCTTTCTTT. This translates into CAIRENTEAFF.